These T cell receptor beta chains were read from a single sample in a study of blood T cell repertoires in COVID-19. Libraries were prepared by immunoSEQ multiplex PCR; TCRdb keeps only in-frame clonotypes and omits some of them. Here the sample spans about 480,000 clones, 85% to 90% being singletons. Sequencing was carried out using PBMCs or T cells enriched from blood (not recorded which). The receptors originated from a woman aged 40 to 50 who had recovered from COVID-19. The CDR3 runs from the conserved cysteine through the conserved F or W. D genes are given only for firm matches. Rows may omit the clone size; those that give it use once, few, many or a size class.

J: TRBJ1-2; size: -; D: TRBD1; V: TRBV6-5; DNA: TGTGCCAGCAGTTACTCGGACAGGGAAGGGGCTGGCTACACCTTC; CDR3: CASSYSDREGAGYTF
J: TRBJ1-4; size: -; D: TRBD1; V: TRBV5-8; DNA: TGTGCCAGCAGCTTGTCTCAGGGGGCGAATGAAAAACTGTTTTTT; CDR3: CASSLSQGANEKLFF
J: TRBJ1-2; size: -; D: -; V: TRBV5-1; DNA: TGCGCCAGCAGCGTAGCCGGGACAACCGTCTATGGCTACACCTTC; CDR3: CASSVAGTTVYGYTF
J: TRBJ1-2; size: -; D: -; V: TRBV20-1; DNA: TGCAGTGCTAGTGGTGATAACAGGGTTGGTGGCTACACCTTC; CDR3: CSASGDNRVGGYTF
J: TRBJ2-1; size: -; D: TRBD1; V: TRBV6-5; DNA: TGTGCCAGCAGTTACTCCGGGACAGGGAATGAGCAGTTCTTC; CDR3: CASSYSGTGNEQFF
J: TRBJ2-1; size: few; D: TRBD2; V: TRBV5-1; DNA: TGCGCCAGCAGGATAGCGGGAATGCCCCACAATGAGCAGTTCTTC; CDR3: CASRIAGMPHNEQFF
J: TRBJ1-1; size: once; D: TRBD1; V: TRBV7-8; DNA: TGTGCCAGCAGCTTAGGGACAGGGGGAAACACTGAAGCTTTCTTT; CDR3: CASSLGTGGNTEAFF
J: TRBJ2-3; size: -; D: -; V: TRBV3-1/TRBV3-2; DNA: TGTGCCAGCAGCCACCTACAGGGAAGGGGCACAGATACGCAGTATTTT; CDR3: CASSHLQGRGTDTQYF
J: TRBJ2-1; size: once; D: -; V: TRBV6-5; DNA: TGTGCCAGCGGGAGTATCAATGAGCAGTTCTTC; CDR3: CASGSINEQFF
J: TRBJ1-1; size: -; D: -; V: TRBV5-8; DNA: TGTGCCAGCAGCTCATTGACGGAGGTACGCTTCACAGCTTTCTTT; CDR3: CASSSLTEVRFTAFF
J: TRBJ2-5; size: -; D: -; V: TRBV7-9; DNA: TGTGCCAGCAGCTACGTCCGGGAGACCCAGTACTTC; CDR3: CASSYVRETQYF
J: TRBJ2-1; size: once; D: -; V: TRBV19; DNA: TGTGCCAGTAGTAGACTAGGGGCGGTTAATGAGCAGTTCTTC; CDR3: CASSRLGAVNEQFF
J: TRBJ2-7; size: -; D: -; V: TRBV27; DNA: TGTGCCAGCAGTTTGCACATGTCCTACGAGCAGTACTTC; CDR3: CASSLHMSYEQYF
J: TRBJ2-1; size: -; D: -; V: TRBV4-1; DNA: TGCGCCAGCAGCCAAGATCGGCTAGCCCCCTACAATGAGCAGTTCTTC; CDR3: CASSQDRLAPYNEQFF
J: TRBJ2-1; size: -; D: -; V: TRBV11-2; DNA: TGTGCCAGCAGCCCTCCGGGGGTGCGTCTAACCTACAATGAGCAGTTCTTC; CDR3: CASSPPGVRLTYNEQFF
J: TRBJ1-2; size: -; D: TRBD1; V: TRBV7-9; DNA: TGTGCCAGCAGCCCGGGAGACAGGGGGCTGTTTGGCTACACCTTC; CDR3: CASSPGDRGLFGYTF
J: TRBJ2-5; size: -; D: -; V: TRBV30; DNA: TGTGCCTGGAGTGGGGGACTCCAAGAGACCCAGTACTTC; CDR3: CAWSGGLQETQYF
J: TRBJ2-3; size: -; D: -; V: TRBV27; DNA: TGTGCCAGCAGTTTGGGAGGAGTTAGCACAGATACGCAGTATTTT; CDR3: CASSLGGVSTDTQYF
J: TRBJ1-5; size: -; D: -; V: TRBV30; DNA: TGTGCCTGGAGTTGGAGGGTCAATCAGCCCCAGCATTTT; CDR3: CAWSWRVNQPQHF
J: TRBJ2-7; size: -; D: TRBD1; V: TRBV7-2; DNA: TGTGCCAGCAGCAAGGACAGGGGCCCCTACGAGCAGTACTTC; CDR3: CASSKDRGPYEQYF
J: TRBJ2-7; size: -; D: TRBD1; V: TRBV7-9; DNA: TGTGCCAGCGGAGAACAGGGGGCCGACTACGAGCAGTACTTC; CDR3: CASGEQGADYEQYF
J: TRBJ1-2; size: -; D: TRBD1; V: TRBV27; DNA: TGTGCCAGCAGTTTATTGGGACAGGGAACTCCAAACTATGGCTACACCTTC; CDR3: CASSLLGQGTPNYGYTF
J: TRBJ2-4; size: -; D: TRBD2; V: TRBV19; DNA: TGTGCCAGTAGTATCAGACTAGCCGGGAACGCGGCTCAGTACTTC; CDR3: CASSIRLAGNAAQYF
J: TRBJ1-4; size: -; D: -; V: TRBV7-2; DNA: TGTGCCAGCAGCCCCTCCTCAACTAATGAAAAACTGTTTTTT; CDR3: CASSPSSTNEKLFF
J: TRBJ2-3; size: -; D: TRBD2; V: TRBV10-3; DNA: TGTGCCATCAGTGGGGGACTAGCGGGAGGGCCGATGAGCACAGATACGCAGTATTTT; CDR3: CAISGGLAGGPMSTDTQYF
J: TRBJ2-1; size: -; D: -; V: TRBV4-3; DNA: TGCGCCAGCAGCCAAGAGTTCCTCGGCTATCTAGTTGAGCAGTTCTTC; CDR3: CASSQEFLGYLVEQFF
J: TRBJ2-1; size: many; D: TRBD2; V: TRBV10-2; DNA: TGCGCCAGCAGGAGGGGACTAGCGGGAGCGGGTGAGCAGTTCTTC; CDR3: CASRRGLAGAGEQFF
J: TRBJ1-1; size: -; D: -; V: TRBV3-1/TRBV3-2; DNA: TGTGCCAGCAGCCCTAGCGACTTTTCGGGCTGGGGCACTGAAGCTTTCTTT; CDR3: CASSPSDFSGWGTEAFF
J: TRBJ2-7; size: -; D: TRBD1; V: TRBV19; DNA: TGTGCCACCCAAAAGGAGGACAGGGGGCTGGGCGAGCAGTACTTC; CDR3: CATQKEDRGLGEQYF
J: TRBJ1-5; size: few; D: -; V: TRBV18; DNA: TGTGCCAGCTCACCACCGGGAGGAGGGAATCAGCCCCAGCATTTT; CDR3: CASSPPGGGNQPQHF
J: TRBJ2-7; size: -; D: TRBD2; V: TRBV7-9; DNA: TGTGCCAGCAGCTTATTGGGAGGGGCCTACGAGCAGTACTTC; CDR3: CASSLLGGAYEQYF
J: TRBJ2-7; size: -; D: -; V: TRBV4-3; DNA: TGCGCCAGCAGCCTCCAAGCCAGTGGAGGCGCGGGAAATCCCTACGAGCAGTACTTC; CDR3: CASSLQASGGAGNPYEQYF
J: TRBJ1-5; size: -; D: TRBD1; V: TRBV30; DNA: TGTGCCTGGACAGGGGGCCGCAATCAGCCCCAGCATTTT; CDR3: CAWTGGRNQPQHF
J: TRBJ1-2; size: -; D: -; V: TRBV21-1; DNA: TGTGCCAGCAGCATTGAGCCCTACACCTTC; CDR3: CASSIEPYTF
J: TRBJ2-1; size: -; D: -; V: TRBV15; DNA: TGTGCCACCAGCAGAGGCGGGGAATCATGGAATGAGCAGTTCTTC; CDR3: CATSRGGESWNEQFF
J: TRBJ1-1; size: -; D: -; V: TRBV10-1; DNA: TGCGCCAGCAGTGAGTTTATAGACACTGAAGCTTTCTTT; CDR3: CASSEFIDTEAFF
J: TRBJ1-3; size: -; D: -; V: TRBV10-3; DNA: TGTGCCATCAGTGAGCGGAGACCGTACTCTGGAAACACCATATATTTT; CDR3: CAISERRPYSGNTIYF
J: TRBJ2-7; size: -; D: TRBD1; V: TRBV7-9; DNA: TGTGCCAGCAGCTTCGGGACAGGGGGTGCAAGCGCCTACGAGCAGTACTTC; CDR3: CASSFGTGGASAYEQYF
J: TRBJ1-1; size: -; D: -; V: TRBV6-5; DNA: TGTGCCAGCAGTCCTCCAGGGTTGTTAGAAGCTTTCTTT; CDR3: CASSPPGLLEAFF
J: TRBJ2-3; size: -; D: -; V: TRBV24-1; DNA: TGTGCCACCAGTGCGGGAGATACGCAGTATTTT; CDR3: CATSAGDTQYF
J: TRBJ1-1; size: -; D: TRBD1; V: TRBV3-1/TRBV3-2; DNA: TGTGCCAGCAGCCTGACAGGGTATGCGAGTGAAGCTTTCTTT; CDR3: CASSLTGYASEAFF
J: TRBJ2-1; size: -; D: TRBD1; V: TRBV5-1; DNA: TGCGCCAGCAGCTCTCAGGGGGCAAGCAATGAGCAGTTCTTC; CDR3: CASSSQGASNEQFF
J: TRBJ2-3; size: -; D: TRBD2; V: TRBV5-5; DNA: TGTGCCAGCAGCTTGGATGGCGTGGGAGGGACAGATACGCAGTATTTT; CDR3: CASSLDGVGGTDTQYF
J: TRBJ2-1; size: -; D: -; V: TRBV12-3/TRBV12-4; DNA: TGTGCCAGCAGTTCCGGCAATGAGCAGTTCTTC; CDR3: CASSSGNEQFF
J: TRBJ1-5; size: -; D: -; V: TRBV3-1/TRBV3-2; DNA: TGTGCCAGCAGCCCGGGAGTAAATCAGCCCCAGCATTTT; CDR3: CASSPGVNQPQHF
J: TRBJ2-3; size: -; D: -; V: TRBV12-3/TRBV12-4; DNA: TGTGCCAGCAGTTTACTGGATACGCAGTATTTT; CDR3: CASSLLDTQYF
J: TRBJ1-2; size: -; D: -; V: TRBV11-3; DNA: TGTGCCAGCAGCAACCGGGGCGGGGTGGCATATGGCTACACCTTC; CDR3: CASSNRGGVAYGYTF
J: TRBJ2-5; size: -; D: TRBD2; V: TRBV4-3; DNA: TGCGCCAGCAGCCAAGATTGGAGGCGGGGGAGGGCATGGGAGACCCAGTACTTC; CDR3: CASSQDWRRGRAWETQYF
J: TRBJ1-2; size: -; D: -; V: TRBV7-2; DNA: TGTGCCAGCAGCTTAGATGTGGGAGGGGGCTACACCTTC; CDR3: CASSLDVGGGYTF
J: TRBJ2-3; size: -; D: TRBD2; V: TRBV7-2; DNA: TGTGCCAGCAGCTTAGCGGGACTAGCGGGAGGACCCAGTAGCACAGATACGCAGTATTTT; CDR3: CASSLAGLAGGPSSTDTQYF
J: TRBJ2-5; size: -; D: TRBD1; V: TRBV7-2; DNA: TGTGCCAGCAGCATTAACAGGGGGCAAGAGACCCAGTACTTC; CDR3: CASSINRGQETQYF
J: TRBJ2-5; size: -; D: -; V: TRBV18; DNA: TGTGCCAGCTCACCACCGGGTTTGGGGAGGAGAGAGACCCAGTACTTC; CDR3: CASSPPGLGRRETQYF
J: TRBJ2-5; size: -; D: TRBD1; V: TRBV29-1; DNA: TGCAGCGGAACAGGGGGCCGAGAGACCCAGTACTTC; CDR3: CSGTGGRETQYF
J: TRBJ2-1; size: -; D: TRBD2; V: TRBV18; DNA: TGTGCCAGCTCACCACTAGCGGGAGAGGTGTTCTTC; CDR3: CASSPLAGEVFF
J: TRBJ2-7; size: -; D: TRBD1; V: TRBV19; DNA: TGTGCCAGTAGTACCGGGACAGGCCGTACCTACGAGCAGTACTTC; CDR3: CASSTGTGRTYEQYF
J: TRBJ1-1; size: -; D: -; V: TRBV7-6; DNA: TGTGCCAGCAGCACTCAGGAAAACACTGAAGCTTTCTTT; CDR3: CASSTQENTEAFF
J: TRBJ2-7; size: -; D: TRBD1; V: TRBV5-1; DNA: TGCGCCAGCAGCTTGCTTGGGCAGGGGGCGTACGAGCAGTACTTC; CDR3: CASSLLGQGAYEQYF
J: TRBJ2-3; size: -; D: TRBD2; V: TRBV19; DNA: TGTGCCAGTAGTAGCAGCGGGACTAGCACAGATACGCAGTATTTT; CDR3: CASSSSGTSTDTQYF
J: TRBJ2-3; size: -; D: TRBD2; V: TRBV7-9; DNA: TGTGCGATAGCGGGAGCTCCAGATACGCAGTATTTT; CDR3: CAIAGAPDTQYF